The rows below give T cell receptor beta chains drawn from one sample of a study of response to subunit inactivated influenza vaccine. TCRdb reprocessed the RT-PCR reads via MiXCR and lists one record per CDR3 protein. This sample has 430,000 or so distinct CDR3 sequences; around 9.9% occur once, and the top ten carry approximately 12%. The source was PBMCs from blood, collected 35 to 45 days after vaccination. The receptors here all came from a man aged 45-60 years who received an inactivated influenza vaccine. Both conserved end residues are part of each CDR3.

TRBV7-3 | CASSFGLAGTGELFF
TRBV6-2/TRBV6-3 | CASRGPDRAQETQYF
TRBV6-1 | CASSEARLSAYGYTF
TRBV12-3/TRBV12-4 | CAINPKFF
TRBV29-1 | CSVGPILREVSYNEQFF
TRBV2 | CASAEWGNHEQYF
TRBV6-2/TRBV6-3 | CASISGSSVVEQYF
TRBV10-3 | CAISGHRELSTEAFF
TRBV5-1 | CASTNELGLIETQYF
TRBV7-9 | CASSPILGRQQETQYF
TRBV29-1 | CSVEDRDRPGNTIYF
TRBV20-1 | CSAKRWEDTQYF
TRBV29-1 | CSVSPGENIQYF
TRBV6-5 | CASSRQGFGYTF
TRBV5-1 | CASRTVSNTGELFF
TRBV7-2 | CASRMGFGAYEQYF
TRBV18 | CASSPGGKRKLFF
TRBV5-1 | CASSFQGAGGYTF
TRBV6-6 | CASSYDTSYEQYF
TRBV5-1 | CASSQWDSQNTEAFF
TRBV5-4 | CASGGNYGYTF
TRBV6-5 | CASSYKQGTEAFF
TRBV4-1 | CASSPGQGTLQETQYF
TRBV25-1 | CASSAVSGLAGRYNEQFF
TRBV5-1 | CASASWGGSYEQYF
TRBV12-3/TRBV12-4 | CASRLRDSPYEQYF
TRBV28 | CASSLFSGSRNTEAFF
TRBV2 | CASTLAGVNEQFF
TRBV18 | CASSPDMASEQYF
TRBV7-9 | CASLTGSDTGELSF
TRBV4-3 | CASSQGHRGEQFF
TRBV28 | CASSFPGQGNEQYF
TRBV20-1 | CSATSRRRGNQPQHF
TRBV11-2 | CASSPVVAGPYGYTF
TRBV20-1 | CSAHPVATFNEQFF
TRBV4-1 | CASSQDPRSRGANTGELFF
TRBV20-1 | CSAREGGNEKLFF
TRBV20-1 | CGATSGSSYEQYF
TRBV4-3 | CASSPGQGSNEQYF
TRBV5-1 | CASSRTGDLNTEAFF
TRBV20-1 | CSASPFQRGARVYEQYF
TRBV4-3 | CASSQQNRDIDGYTF
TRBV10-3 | CAIREEVSGGAMGEQYF
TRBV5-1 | CASSYGTVTEAFF
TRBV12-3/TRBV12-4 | CASRRTADSYEQYF
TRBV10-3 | CAISERILLNTEAFF
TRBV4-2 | CASGSVDGDEQFF
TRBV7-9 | CASSSKRDTLDLNEQFF
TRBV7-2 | CASRSDQYNEQFF
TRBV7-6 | CASSLTQGARTEAFF